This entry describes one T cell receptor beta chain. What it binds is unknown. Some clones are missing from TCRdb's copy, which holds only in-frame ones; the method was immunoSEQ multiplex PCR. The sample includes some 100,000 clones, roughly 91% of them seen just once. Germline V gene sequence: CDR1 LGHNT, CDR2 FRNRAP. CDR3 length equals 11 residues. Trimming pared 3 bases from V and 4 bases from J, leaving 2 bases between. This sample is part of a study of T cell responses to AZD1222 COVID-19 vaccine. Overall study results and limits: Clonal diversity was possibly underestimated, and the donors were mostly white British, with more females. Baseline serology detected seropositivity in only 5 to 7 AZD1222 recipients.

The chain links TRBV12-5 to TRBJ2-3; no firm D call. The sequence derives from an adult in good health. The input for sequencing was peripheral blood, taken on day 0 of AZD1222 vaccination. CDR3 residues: CASGFADTQYF. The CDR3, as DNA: TGTGCTAGTGGTTTCGCAGATACGCAGTATTTT.